This T cell receptor (beta chain) was sequenced during a study of T cell repertoires in cytomegalovirus infection. Study-level information: Signatures in public TCR beta sequences pointed to both CMV infection and matching HLA type. Study-level points and caveats: CMV-specific TCR beta clonotypes restricted by HLA-C dominated the ex vivo response.

The ends lost 7 bases at V and 0 bases at J; junction bases unmatched: 7. The V gene's germline CDR1 is DFQATT and CDR2 SNEGSKA (reference sequence). CDR3 length equals 17 residues. TCRdb redid the calling of the reads with MiXCR, one entry per CDR3 protein. The sample holds some 57,000 distinct CDR3 sequences, around 34% seen once. To note about this clonotype: The antigen is unknown.

Sequenced input: PBMCs, sequenced either directly or after in vitro stimulation (not recorded which). The TCR comes from a human donor in good health (CMV status not recorded). Some clones in this sample may be carry-over from other donors' samples. The rearrangement links TRBV20-1 to TRBJ2-6; TRBD1 agrees at 12 bases. The CDR3 DNA reads TGCAGTGGTGAAGGGACAGGGGGCAACTCTGGGGCCAACGTCCTGACTTTC. Protein: CSGEGTGGNSGANVLTF.